This TCR beta chain was identified in a study of blood T cell repertoires in COVID-19 (dated by TCRdb to the early 2020s). Regarding the research as a whole: The collaborator samples originated in the United States, Italy and Spain and spanned the acute and convalescent phases of COVID-19. The samples were drawn from two sources: the first 160 participants of the ongoing ImmuneRACE study, and 1,000 to 1,500 subjects contributed by 6 global collaborators. The prospective study material was composed of cDNA or gDNA derived from T cells, B-cell-depleted T cells, or PBMCs. The repertoires were released in a freely available public database intended as a resource for research on the immune response to SARS-CoV-2. The dataset comprised deeply sampled blood TCRbeta repertoires from subjects exposed to, actively infected with, or recovered from COVID-19. Where available, HLA class I and class II types were taken from metadata supplied by the sample provider and were not determined by assay-based typing. A de-identified subject ID, COVID-19 status, age in years and sex were almost always included in the sample metadata. The research as a whole found: Clinical and demographic metadata were provided uncurated, with the amount varying by source and participant.

Participants in the prospective study were enrolled through a virtual design, were aged roughly 18 to 100 years, and lived in approximately 24 United States geographic areas. In the prospective study, participants were assigned to cohorts based on the clinical history participants reported in a screening survey and a study questionnaire. Recovered participants in ImmuneRACE Cohort 3 were defined by two consecutive negative NP/OP PCR tests, clearance by a healthcare professional, or resolution of symptoms. In the prospective study, mobile phlebotomists collected whole blood, serum and a nasopharyngeal or oropharyngeal swab from each participant. Prospective study participants could optionally give additional blood draws and questionnaires over an approximately 2-month period. Prospective study blood samples were shipped either frozen or at room temperature before DNA extraction. Concerning this clone itself: No cognate antigen has been identified for it. Base qualities were left out, and no much larger clone turns up one base away.

The immunoSEQ Assay, a bias-controlled multiplex PCR, was used to amplify TCRbeta CDR3 regions from genomic DNA. The paper's data handling went like this. Within the assay, amplification of reference gene primers was used to estimate how many nucleated cells each sample contained. To quantify the absolute abundance of each unique TCRbeta CDR3 rearrangement, sequence reads were collapsed and filtered. For each sample, productive Simpson clonality was calculated as the square root of Simpson's diversity index over productive rearrangements. TCRdb mirrors the immuneACCESS table, restricted to in-frame sequences. Some clones are absent from its copies; in checked studies, under half trace to an unresolved V gene, and the reason for the others is unknown. The D gene and trimming were derived from the DNA, and the V and J assignments and clone size from that table. Recorded for this sample are around 500,000 clones; around 87% of them occurred a single time. The ten largest clones represent 1.5% to 2% of the sample.

CDR1 and CDR2 are drawn from the germline V gene: WSHSY, SAAADI. From the cysteine through the phenylalanine, the CDR3 covers 17 amino acids. Just CDR3 DNA is preserved here, 51 bases in frame from base 1. V was cut back by 4 bases and J by 1 base, leaving a gap of 18 bases between them. This TCR derives from a woman aged 40-49 years who had recovered from COVID-19. The chain employs TRBV10-2 and TRBJ2-3; there is no confident call for the D gene. The specimen was PBMCs or T cells enriched from blood (not recorded which). The DNA is TGCGCCAGCAGTGGCCTGACTTTCCCAGCTGGCACAGATACGCAGTATTTT. Translated, this is CASSGLTFPAGTDTQYF.